This TCR beta chain came from a study of radiotherapy plus CTLA-4 blockade in lung cancer (dated by TCRdb to the late 2010s). Looking at the study overall: Among the enrolled patients, approximately 18% had an objective response, and around 31% reached disease control.

Libraries were built with the immunoSEQ multiplex PCR assay. TCRdb took this table from immuneACCESS and kept in-frame rearrangements with V and J called. Such tables lack part of the clones; where checked against another copy, unresolved V genes explain under half of the gap, and the rest is unexplained. The sample table shows 85,000 to 120,000 clones, and approximately 87% are seen once. The top ten constitute approximately 2.5% of the sample. In this study, focal radiation therapy paired with CTLA-4 blockade (ipilimumab) was tested in patients who had chemo-refractory metastatic non-small-cell lung cancer. Counted from cysteine to phenylalanine, this CDR3 has 14 amino acids. CDR3 DNA is the only sequence kept; it has 42 bases, read in frame from the first base. As encoded in the germline V gene, CDR1 is SQVTM while CDR2 is ANQGSEA. Trimming takes 4 bases from V and 3 bases from J, and the germline ends sit 16 bases apart.

Details on this clone: It lacks a known antigen. No clone much larger than this one lies a single base away; base qualities are absent.

What the study reported, not specific to this receptor: After treatment with radiotherapy and ipilimumab, TCR clones that originated in tumors expanded in peripheral blood. Increased serum interferon-beta after radiation, together with early dynamic changes in blood T cell clones, were reported to be the strongest predictors of response.

The source was peripheral blood, collected from a patient treated with radiotherapy plus ipilimumab. The chain uses TRBV29-1 and TRBJ2-7; there is no confident call for the D gene. The source is a human donor with non-small cell lung cancer that progressed on radiotherapy plus ipilimumab. Some clones in this sample may be carry-over from other donors' samples. In nucleotides, the sequence is TGCAGCGTTGCCACCCGGTGGCAGATCTACGAGCAGTACTTC. It encodes CSVATRWQIYEQYF.